This TCR beta chain was sequenced for a study of blood T cell repertoires in COVID-19 (TCRdb year 2020). At the level of the whole study: Samples from collaborators originated in the United States, Italy and Spain and spanned both the acute and convalescent phases of COVID-19. The material from the prospective study consisted of cDNA or gDNA derived from T cells, B-cell-depleted T cells, or PBMCs. Subjects who had been exposed to COVID-19, were actively infected with it, or had recovered from it provided the deeply sampled blood TCRbeta repertoires that made up the dataset. The repertoires were released in a freely available public database meant as a resource for research on the immune response to SARS-CoV-2. The samples were drawn from two sources: the first 160 participants of the ongoing ImmuneRACE study, and over 1,000 subjects contributed by 6 global collaborators. A de-identified subject ID, COVID-19 status, age in years and sex were almost always included in the sample metadata. Where HLA class I and class II types were available, the types were taken from metadata supplied by the sample provider, not from assay-based typing.

V is reduced by 0 bases and J by 0 bases, leaving a spacing of 6 bases between them. In the germline V gene, CDR1 corresponds to LGHNA and CDR2 to YSLEER. Taken from cysteine to phenylalanine, the CDR3 has 16 residues. CDR3 DNA is the only sequence kept; it has 48 bases, read in frame from the first base. A second Seattle source provided samples from volunteer blood donors who had recovered from COVID-19. Whole blood was collected in K2EDTA tubes by collaborating institutions according to the institutions' own protocols. For TCRbeta analysis, collaborators shipped samples in one of three forms: frozen whole blood, isolated PBMCs, or DNA extracted from either of those sample types. What the study reported, not specific to this receptor: The quantity of clinical and demographic metadata differed by source and by participant and was supplied without curation.

TCRbeta CDR3 regions were amplified from genomic DNA by means of the immunoSEQ Assay, a bias-controlled multiplex PCR. Processing in the source paper ran as follows. The number of nucleated cells in each sample was estimated by amplification of reference gene primers within the assay. To quantify the absolute abundance of each unique TCRbeta CDR3 rearrangement, sequence reads were collapsed and filtered. For each sample, productive Simpson clonality was calculated by taking the square root of Simpson's diversity index across productive rearrangements. In its TCRdb copy, this immuneACCESS table keeps in-frame sequences only and misses some clones. Where compared with another copy, unresolved V genes explain less than half of these, and the others have no known cause. The V and J calls and clone size are taken from that table; D and trimming were inferred from the DNA. This sample gives about 140,000 clones in total; 60% to 80% of them show up just once. Roughly 9.7% of the sample rests with the top ten.

This clone was seen a single time. The clone's antigen remains unknown. Base quality data are lacking; no much larger clone is found one base away. The source of this sequence is a man aged 60 to 69 who had recovered from COVID-19. The receptor chain draws on TRBV4-3 and TRBJ2-6, with the identity of the D gene unclear. Material: peripheral blood. At the DNA level, the sequence is TGCGCCAGCAGCCAAGAAGCGCTCTCTGGGGCCAACGTCCTGACTTTC. It translates as CASSQEALSGANVLTF.